This T cell receptor (beta chain) originates from a study of blood T cell repertoires in COVID-19. Trimming removed 3 bases from V and 11 bases from J, with 10 bases in between. Germline V CDR1 and CDR2: SGHVS, FNYEAQ. This CDR3 is 11 amino acids long. The repertoire was sequenced with immunoSEQ multiplex PCR; TCRdb's copy has only in-frame clones and lacks some. The sample has 250,000 to 350,000 clones, about 87% seen once; the top ten hold just under 7%. The receptor was isolated from a woman in her thirties who had recovered from COVID-19. The V gene is TRBV7-6, the J gene TRBJ1-1; D is unclear. Sample: peripheral blood. The CDR3 sequence is CASSFFEAAFF. In DNA, the CDR3 is TGTGCCAGCAGCTTTTTCGAAGCGGCTTTCTTT.